These 16 T cell receptor beta chains came from one sample sequenced in a study of cytomegalovirus exposure and HLA in healthy donors. The PCR contained 60 Vbeta and 13 Jbeta primers. Profiling relied on immunoSEQ multiplex PCR, and the TCRdb table lists in-frame clones only, not all of them. Here the sample spans roughly 170,000 clones, 75% to 85% being singletons. Sequencing used PBMCs. The receptors were gathered from a woman in her 30s in good health and CMV-seropositive.

The rearrangement joins TRBV4-2 to TRBJ1-4, with 8 bases that match TRBD1. Looked up from germline, CDR1 is LGHNA and CDR2 is YNFKEQ. V lost 1 base, J lost 7 bases, and 14 bases stayed unmatched. The CDR3 sequence is 18 residues long. CDR3 DNA: TGTGCCAGCAGCCAAGGATACCGGGACAGGAGGATAGGTGAAAAACTGTTTTTT. Translation gives CASSQGYRDRRIGEKLFF.

The V gene is TRBV4-1, the J gene TRBJ1-4; 7 bases are a match to TRBD1. V lost 4 bases and J lost 0; bases outside the gene matches: 8. Germline CDR1 and CDR2: MGHRA and YSYEKL. The length of the CDR3 is 17 residues. Written as DNA, the CDR3 is TGCGCCAGCAGCCGCGGGGCGCAGGGGGCAACTAATGAAAAACTGTTTTTT. Translation gives CASSRGAQGATNEKLFF.

This clone occurred a few times. The CDR3 DNA reads as TGTGCCAGCTCTTCAGTCTCCTACGAGCAGTACTTC. This translates into CASSSVSYEQYF. The J gene is TRBJ2-7, the V gene TRBV6-6; no clear D gene. Trimming left V 8 bases short and J 0 bases short, with 8 bases between. Germline CDR1 and CDR2: MNHNY and SVGAGI (reference sequence). The CDR3 is 12 residues long.

The chain combines TRBV28 with TRBJ1-2, with D uncertain. The V end lost 8 bases, the J end lost 1 base, and 11 bases lay between the germline ends. Germline-derived CDR1 and CDR2 are MDHEN and SYDVKM. This CDR3 spans 13 amino acids. CDR3 in DNA: TGTGCCAGCCGCTTAACAGTTAACTATGGCTACACCTTC. Translated: CASRLTVNYGYTF.

The CDR3 DNA reads as TGTGCCAGCAGTTACTCAGCGACAGGGGGCTCGTACGAGCAGTACTTC. It specifies CASSYSATGGSYEQYF. The chain recombines TRBV6-5 with TRBJ2-7, with 10 nucleotides matching TRBD1. The J segment lost 4 bases and the V segment lost 0 bases, leaving 6 bases of the junction unmatched. The CDR3 has 16 residues. CDR1 and CDR2 from the germline V gene are MNHEY and SVGAGI.

This rearrangement joins TRBV5-1 to TRBJ2-1; 14 bases are a match to TRBD2. Germline CDR1 and CDR2: SGHRS and YFSETQ. There are 15 residues in the CDR3. V was clipped by 4 bases and J by 9 bases; unmatched bases: 6. The CDR3 loop is CASSPGLAGVSEQFF. The DNA for the CDR3 is TGCGCCAGCAGCCCGGGACTAGCGGGAGTTAGTGAGCAGTTCTTC.

This clone showed up just a few times. The chain is built from TRBV10-1 and TRBJ2-3; TRBD2 matches at 11 bases. The CDR3 has 16 residues. V dropped 0 bases and J dropped 3; count of bases not matched to a gene: 2. CDR1 WNHNN and CDR2 SYGVQD come from the germline V gene (reference sequence). CDR3 coding DNA: TGCGCCAGCAGTGAGTCACTAGCGGGAGAGACAGATACGCAGTATTTT. Translated: CASSESLAGETDTQYF.

V and J are TRBV6-1 and TRBJ2-7; 8 nucleotides match TRBD1. Germline V gives CDR1 MNHNS, CDR2 SASEGT. Trimming cost V 6 bases and J 4 bases; bases outside gene matches: 11. This CDR3 has 15 amino acids. The CDR3 coding sequence is TGTGCCAGCAGCCCCTCAGGGGGCAGACGGTACGAGCAGTACTTC. It translates to CASSPSGGRRYEQYF.

This clone was seen a single time. The rearrangement joins TRBV15 to TRBJ2-1, with 10 bases identical to TRBD2. Germline V gene sequence: CDR1 LNHNV, CDR2 YYDKDF (reference sequence). The CDR3 has 17 residues. V was clipped by 0 bases and J by 2 bases; unmatched bases: 4. Written as DNA, the CDR3 is TGTGCCACCAGCAGAGATAAGCGGGAGGGCACCTACAATGAGCAGTTCTTC. Its protein is CATSRDKREGTYNEQFF.

The rearrangement links TRBV27 to TRBJ2-7; D perhaps matches TRBD1 (6 bases). Per the germline V gene, CDR1 is MNHEY and CDR2 is SMNVEV (reference sequence). The CDR3 contains 13 residues. The CDR3 bases are TGTACCACTCGGGGACAAAACTCCTACGAGCAGTACTTC. It yields the protein CTTRGQNSYEQYF.

This clone was found once. J is TRBJ2-5 and V is TRBV10-3; D might be TRBD2 (6 bases). CDR1 and CDR2 (germline): ENHRY, SYGVKD. Trimming removed 3 bases from V and 4 bases from J, with 12 bases in between. This CDR3 region has 14 residues. The CDR3 loop reads CAISDGGFGETQYF. In DNA form, the CDR3 reads TGTGCCATCAGTGATGGAGGGTTCGGAGAGACCCAGTACTTC.

This clone was seen only a few times. The chain employs TRBV19 and TRBJ2-1; no clear D gene. Germline CDR1 is LNHDA and CDR2 is SQIVND (reference sequence). This CDR3 contains 16 residues. V dropped 3 bases and J dropped 8 bases, with 20 bases sitting between them. This CDR3 is CASSMSPGSPPDEQFF. For the CDR3, the DNA is TGTGCCAGTAGTATGAGTCCCGGGTCACCGCCGGATGAGCAGTTCTTC.

V gene TRBV5-1 combines with J gene TRBJ2-5; D is possibly TRBD2 (6 bases). Germline V lookup: CDR1 SGHRS, CDR2 YFSETQ. Trimming shortened V by 4 bases and J by 5 bases, and 9 bases separated the two germline ends. The CDR3 runs to 12 residues. CDR3 residues: CASSPGVETQYF. CDR3 in DNA: TGCGCCAGCAGCCCGGGAGTTGAGACCCAGTACTTC.

This chain uses TRBV7-3 with TRBJ1-5; D uncertain. The CDR3 spans 13 residues. Trimming pared 1 base from V and 6 bases from J, leaving 7 bases between. Per germline, CDR1 SGHTA and CDR2 FQGTGA. The CDR3 loop is CASSLNALQPQHF. The CDR3 nucleotides read TGTGCCAGCAGCTTAAATGCACTTCAGCCCCAGCATTTT.

A word on this clone: Different DNA sequences within this sample yield the same CDR3. The V and J genes are TRBV7-2 and TRBJ2-3; D gene unclear. The CDR3 is 14 amino acids. V dropped 3 bases and J dropped 2 bases, with 9 bases sitting between them. Germline V CDR1 and CDR2: SGHTA, FQGNSA. The CDR3: CASSFGRVTDTQYF. The CDR3 nucleotides are TGTGCCAGCAGCTTTGGCCGGGTCACAGATACGCAGTATTTT.

The V gene is TRBV19, the J gene TRBJ2-1, with D possibly being TRBD1 (5 bases). CDR3 length: 15 amino acids. Germline V gene sequence: CDR1 LNHDA, CDR2 SQIVND (reference sequence). The V end was cut by 5 bases, the J end by 7 bases, with 18 bases between. This CDR3 reads CASSPPPPQGNEQFF. The CDR3 DNA reads TGTGCCAGTAGTCCACCGCCCCCCCAGGGAAATGAGCAGTTCTTC.